Listed below are T cell receptor beta chains from one sample, sequenced in a study of T-cell reconstitution after alpha-beta-depleted transplantation in children. Using its own MiXCR run on the PCR reads, TCRdb lists one record per CDR3 protein. Seen here are approximately 800,000 distinct CDR3 sequences, approximately 15% observed once, and the top ten hold approximately 5%. The source material was PBMCs, mostly from graft donor cells, sampled 360 days after TCRalphabeta/CD19-depleted stem cell transplant. The receptor source for this set is a male patient younger than 18 who had a stem cell transplant for acute lymphoblastic leukemia, so the T cells may come from the graft donor. Both conserved end residues are part of each CDR3. Each record gives: V gene, D gene, J gene, clone size, CDR3 length, CDR3 DNA, CDR3 protein. The D gene is left open where the match is weak. Size is stated for part of the rows, as once, few or many counts, or as a class when the clone is expanded.

v_gene: TRBV5-1
d_gene: .
j_gene: TRBJ2-7
abundance: few
len: 16
CDR3nt: TGCGCCAGCAGCTTGTGGTTTTCAGTGGACTCCTACGAGCAGTACTTC
CDR3aa: CASSLWFSVDSYEQYF

v_gene: TRBV6-4
d_gene: TRBD1
j_gene: TRBJ1-2
abundance: few
len: 16
CDR3nt: TGTGCCAGCAGTGACCACGGACAGGGGAGGAACTATGGCTACACCTTC
CDR3aa: CASSDHGQGRNYGYTF

v_gene: TRBV18
d_gene: TRBD2
j_gene: TRBJ2-1
abundance: .
len: 16
CDR3nt: TGTGCCAGCTCACCCTCACTAGCGGGAGTTACGGATGAGCAGTTCTTC
CDR3aa: CASSPSLAGVTDEQFF

v_gene: TRBV6-2/TRBV6-3
d_gene: .
j_gene: TRBJ2-1
abundance: .
len: 15
CDR3nt: TGTGCCAGCAGCCCACGCGCCCGCTCCTACAATGAGCAGTTCTTC
CDR3aa: CASSPRARSYNEQFF

v_gene: TRBV6-2/TRBV6-3
d_gene: .
j_gene: TRBJ2-7
abundance: few
len: 14
CDR3nt: TGTGCCAGCAGTCCGGGCCTTATAAGCTACGAGCAGTACTTC
CDR3aa: CASSPGLISYEQYF

v_gene: TRBV7-8
d_gene: TRBD2
j_gene: TRBJ2-3
abundance: many
len: 14
CDR3nt: TGTGCCATCGGGACTAGCGGGAGGACAGATACGCAGTATTTT
CDR3aa: CAIGTSGRTDTQYF

v_gene: TRBV7-9
d_gene: .
j_gene: TRBJ2-1
abundance: few
len: 14
CDR3nt: TGTGCCAGCAGCTTATTTACTAGTTACAATGAGCAGTTCTTC
CDR3aa: CASSLFTSYNEQFF

v_gene: TRBV7-3
d_gene: .
j_gene: TRBJ2-7
abundance: .
len: 14
CDR3nt: TGTGCCAGCAGCTTTGGAGGGAACGCCTACGAGCAGTACTTC
CDR3aa: CASSFGGNAYEQYF

v_gene: TRBV25-1
d_gene: .
j_gene: TRBJ2-3
abundance: few
len: 12
CDR3nt: TGTGCCAGCAATTATCACACAGATACGCAGTATTTT
CDR3aa: CASNYHTDTQYF

v_gene: TRBV20-1
d_gene: TRBD1
j_gene: TRBJ2-1
abundance: .
len: 19
CDR3nt: TGCAGTGCTAGAGTGTGGACAGGGGGCTTCCGTCGATCCTACAATGAGCAGTTCTTC
CDR3aa: CSARVWTGGFRRSYNEQFF

v_gene: TRBV7-3
d_gene: .
j_gene: TRBJ2-5
abundance: few
len: 12
CDR3nt: TGTGCCAGCAGCTTTCGGCAAGGGCCCCAGTACTTC
CDR3aa: CASSFRQGPQYF

v_gene: TRBV20-1
d_gene: .
j_gene: TRBJ2-5
abundance: .
len: 13
CDR3nt: TGCAGTGCTAGAGACGTACTAGTGGAGACCCAGTACTTC
CDR3aa: CSARDVLVETQYF

v_gene: TRBV25-1
d_gene: .
j_gene: TRBJ2-5
abundance: few
len: 15
CDR3nt: TGTGCCAGCAGTGCGTGGCAGGGCCCGGGGGAGACCCAGTACTTC
CDR3aa: CASSAWQGPGETQYF

v_gene: TRBV2
d_gene: TRBD2
j_gene: TRBJ2-1
abundance: few
len: 18
CDR3nt: TGTGCCAGCAGTGGGTATAGCGGGGTTGCTAGCTCCTACAATGAGCAGTTCTTC
CDR3aa: CASSGYSGVASSYNEQFF

v_gene: TRBV7-9
d_gene: .
j_gene: TRBJ1-1
abundance: many
len: 14
CDR3nt: TGTGCCAGCAGCCCAGACAGGAGGAACACTGAAGCTTTCTTT
CDR3aa: CASSPDRRNTEAFF

v_gene: TRBV5-1
d_gene: .
j_gene: TRBJ2-1
abundance: once
len: 19
CDR3nt: TGCGCCAGCAGCTTGGCCCAAACACTAGCAGTGAGCTCCTACAATGAGCAGTTCTTC
CDR3aa: CASSLAQTLAVSSYNEQFF

v_gene: TRBV7-9
d_gene: .
j_gene: TRBJ2-1
abundance: many
len: 17
CDR3nt: TGTGCCAGCAGCTTAAACCGTTGGAGTGTCTCCTACAATGAGCAGTTCTTC
CDR3aa: CASSLNRWSVSYNEQFF

v_gene: TRBV7-2
d_gene: .
j_gene: TRBJ1-1
abundance: few
len: 16
CDR3nt: TGTGCCAGCACCCCCAGTTCGAGCCTTATGAACACTGAAGCTTTCTTT
CDR3aa: CASTPSSSLMNTEAFF

v_gene: TRBV7-3
d_gene: .
j_gene: TRBJ2-3
abundance: many
len: 15
CDR3nt: TGTGCCAGCAGCTTTAGCGGAGGCAGCACAGATACGCAGTATTTT
CDR3aa: CASSFSGGSTDTQYF

v_gene: TRBV12-3/TRBV12-4
d_gene: TRBD1
j_gene: TRBJ1-4
abundance: .
len: 13
CDR3nt: TGTGCCAGCAGGGGACAGCAAAGAGGAAAACTGTTTTTT
CDR3aa: CASRGQQRGKLFF

v_gene: TRBV5-1
d_gene: TRBD1
j_gene: TRBJ2-7
abundance: .
len: 14
CDR3nt: TGCGCCAGCAGCCCCGACGCAGGGGGCGGTGAGCAGTACTTC
CDR3aa: CASSPDAGGGEQYF

v_gene: TRBV5-6
d_gene: .
j_gene: TRBJ2-1
abundance: .
len: 14
CDR3nt: TGTGCCAGCAGCTTGAGGGGACAAAAAAATGAGCAGTTCTTC
CDR3aa: CASSLRGQKNEQFF